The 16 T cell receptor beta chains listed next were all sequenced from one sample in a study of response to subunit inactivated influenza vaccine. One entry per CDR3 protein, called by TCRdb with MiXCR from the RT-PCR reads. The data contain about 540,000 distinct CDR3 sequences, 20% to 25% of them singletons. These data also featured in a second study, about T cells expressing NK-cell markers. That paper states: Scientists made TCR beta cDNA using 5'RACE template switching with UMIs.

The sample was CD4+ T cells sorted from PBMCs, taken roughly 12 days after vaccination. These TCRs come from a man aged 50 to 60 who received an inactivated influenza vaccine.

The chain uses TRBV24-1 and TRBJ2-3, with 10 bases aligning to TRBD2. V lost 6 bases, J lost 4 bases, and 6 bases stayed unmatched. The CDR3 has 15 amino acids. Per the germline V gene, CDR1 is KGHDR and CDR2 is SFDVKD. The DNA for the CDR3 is TGTGCCACCAGTTGGACTAGCGGAACCTCAGATACGCAGTATTTT. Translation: CATSWTSGTSDTQYF.

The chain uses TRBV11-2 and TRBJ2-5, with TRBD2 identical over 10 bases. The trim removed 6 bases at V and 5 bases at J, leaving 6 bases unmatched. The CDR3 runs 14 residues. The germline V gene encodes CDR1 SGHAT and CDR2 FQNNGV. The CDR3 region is CASRIPGLAETQYF. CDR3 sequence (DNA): TGTGCCAGCAGGATACCGGGACTAGCGGAGACCCAGTACTTC. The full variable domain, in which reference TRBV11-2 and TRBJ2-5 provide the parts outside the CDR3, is EAGVAQSPRYKIIEKRQSVAFWCNPISGHATLYWYQQILGQGPKLLIQFQNNGVVDDSQLPKDRFSAERLKGVDSTLKIQPAKLEDSAVYLCASRIPGLAETQYFGPGTRLLVL.

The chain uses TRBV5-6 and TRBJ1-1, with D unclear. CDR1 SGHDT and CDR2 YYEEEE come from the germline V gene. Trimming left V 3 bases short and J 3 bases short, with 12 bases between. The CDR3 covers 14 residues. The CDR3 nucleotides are TGTGCCAGCAGCTCGAGGACCAGGTACACTGAAGCTTTCTTT. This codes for CASSSRTRYTEAFF.

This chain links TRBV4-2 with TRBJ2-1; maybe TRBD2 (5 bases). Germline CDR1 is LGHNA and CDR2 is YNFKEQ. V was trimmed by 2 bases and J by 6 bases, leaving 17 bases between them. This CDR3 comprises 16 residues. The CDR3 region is CASSQFGRGSGNEQFF. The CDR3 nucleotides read TGTGCCAGCAGCCAATTCGGACGGGGAAGTGGCAATGAGCAGTTCTTC.

The CDR3 loop is CATSDSYSGGAQDTQYF. The CDR3 DNA reads TGTGCCACCAGTGACTCCTATAGCGGGGGGGCCCAAGATACGCAGTATTTT. The gene calls are TRBV24-1 and TRBJ2-3; TRBD2 matches at 11 bases. Germline lookup yields CDR1 KGHDR and CDR2 SFDVKD. The CDR3 is 17 residues long. V shed 4 bases and J 5 bases; nucleotides not matched to a gene: 10.

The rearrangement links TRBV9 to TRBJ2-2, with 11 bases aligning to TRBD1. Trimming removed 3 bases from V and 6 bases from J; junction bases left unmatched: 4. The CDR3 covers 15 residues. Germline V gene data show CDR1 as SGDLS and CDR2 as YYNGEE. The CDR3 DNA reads TGTGCCAGCAGCGCACGGGGACAGGGGGCCGGGGAGCTGTTTTTT. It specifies CASSARGQGAGELFF.

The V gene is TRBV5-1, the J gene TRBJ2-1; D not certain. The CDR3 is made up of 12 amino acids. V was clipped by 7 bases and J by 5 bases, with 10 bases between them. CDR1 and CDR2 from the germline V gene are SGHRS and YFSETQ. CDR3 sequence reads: CASGRTNNEQFF. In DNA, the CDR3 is TGCGCCAGCGGGCGAACAAACAATGAGCAGTTCTTC.

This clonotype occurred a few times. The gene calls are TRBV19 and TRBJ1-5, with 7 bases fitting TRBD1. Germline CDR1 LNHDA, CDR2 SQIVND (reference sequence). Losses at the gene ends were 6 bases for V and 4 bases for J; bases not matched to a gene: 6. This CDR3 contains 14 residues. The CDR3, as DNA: TGTGCCAGTAGGCTTGGGACAGAAAATCAGCCCCAGCATTTT. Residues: CASRLGTENQPQHF.

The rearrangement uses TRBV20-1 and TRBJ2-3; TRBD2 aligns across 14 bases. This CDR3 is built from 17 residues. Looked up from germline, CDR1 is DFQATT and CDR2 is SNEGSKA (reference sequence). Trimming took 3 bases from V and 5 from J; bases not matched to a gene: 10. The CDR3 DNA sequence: TGCAGTGCTAGGACCCAGGGACTAGCGGGAGCTATAGATACGCAGTATTTT. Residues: CSARTQGLAGAIDTQYF.

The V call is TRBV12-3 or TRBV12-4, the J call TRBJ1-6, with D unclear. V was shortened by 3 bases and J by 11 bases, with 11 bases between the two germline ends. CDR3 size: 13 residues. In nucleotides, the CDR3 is TGTGCCAGCAGTTTTTTGGGGAGGCCACCCCTCCACTTT. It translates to CASSFLGRPPLHF.

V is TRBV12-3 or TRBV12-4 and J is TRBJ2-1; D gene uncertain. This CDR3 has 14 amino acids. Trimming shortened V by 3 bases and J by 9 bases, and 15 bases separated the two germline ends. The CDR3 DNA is TGTGCCAGCAGTTTGGTCCTAGTCGTCGGTGAGCAGTTCTTC. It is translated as CASSLVLVVGEQFF.

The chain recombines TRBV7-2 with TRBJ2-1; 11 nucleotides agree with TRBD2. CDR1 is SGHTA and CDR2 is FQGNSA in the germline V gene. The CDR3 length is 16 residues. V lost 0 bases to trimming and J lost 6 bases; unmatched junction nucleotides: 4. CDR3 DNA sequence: TGTGCCAGCAGCTTAGCGGTAGCGGGGGGGTTCAATGAGCAGTTCTTC. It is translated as CASSLAVAGGFNEQFF.

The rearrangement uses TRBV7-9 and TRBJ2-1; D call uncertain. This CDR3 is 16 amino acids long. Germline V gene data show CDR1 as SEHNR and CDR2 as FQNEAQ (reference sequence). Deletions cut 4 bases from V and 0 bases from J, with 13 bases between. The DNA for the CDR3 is TGTGCCAGCAGCTCCATGTCTCCGAGCTCCTACAATGAGCAGTTCTTC. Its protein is CASSSMSPSSYNEQFF. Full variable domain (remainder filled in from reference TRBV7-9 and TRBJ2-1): DTGVSQNPRHKITKRGQNVTFRCDPISEHNRLYWYRQTLGQGPEFLTYFQNEAQLEKSRLLSDRFSAERPKGSFSTLEIQRTEQGDSAMYLCASSSMSPSSYNEQFFGPGTRLTVL.

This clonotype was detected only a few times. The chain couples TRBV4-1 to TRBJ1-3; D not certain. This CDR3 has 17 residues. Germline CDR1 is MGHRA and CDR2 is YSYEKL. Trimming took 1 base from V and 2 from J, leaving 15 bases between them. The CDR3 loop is CASSQGWGVTPGNTIYF. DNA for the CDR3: TGCGCCAGCAGCCAAGGTTGGGGAGTTACCCCTGGAAACACCATATATTTT.

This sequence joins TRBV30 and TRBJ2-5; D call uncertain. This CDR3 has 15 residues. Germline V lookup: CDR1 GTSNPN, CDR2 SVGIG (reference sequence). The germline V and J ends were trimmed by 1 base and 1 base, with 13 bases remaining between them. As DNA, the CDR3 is TGTGCCTGGAGTGACCCCTTGGCTCCCCAAGAGACCCAGTACTTC. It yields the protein CAWSDPLAPQETQYF.

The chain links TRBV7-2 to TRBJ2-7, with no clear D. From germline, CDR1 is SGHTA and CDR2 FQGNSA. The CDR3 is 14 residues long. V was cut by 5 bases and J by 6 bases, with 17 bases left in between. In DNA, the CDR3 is TGTGCCAGCAGCCCGCTCGGGCCCCGGTTCGAGCAGTACTTC. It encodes CASSPLGPRFEQYF.